This T cell receptor beta chain was identified in a study of Ad26.COV2.S vaccination and SARS-CoV-2 variants. In the study overall: Vaccine-arm donor from the placebo-controlled COV1001 Ad26.COV2.S trial. Ad26.COV2.S was injected intramuscularly once or twice, 56 days apart.

Treatment denoted: 15 to 20 received Ad26.COV2.S at low or high dose, single or two shots; several received placebo; per-sample allocation not given. Day 63 following the first vaccine or placebo injection was when the samples were taken. Donation came from an adult in Boston who was aged 18-55 years. The germline V gene encodes CDR1 SGHTA and CDR2 FQGNSA. The CDR3 length is 14 residues. Trimming removed 0 bases at V and 5 bases at J, with 10 bases between. The data were produced by immunoSEQ multiplex PCR, yet TCRdb's version contains in-frame clones alone and is incomplete. The data show about 350,000 clones, more than 85% seen once. As to this clone: What it recognizes is unknown.

Study-wide points: Across vaccine and placebo recipients, the breadth of non-spike TCRs was similar.

This TCR was sampled from a person aged 18 to 59 who received the Ad26.COV2.S COVID-19 vaccine or a placebo. Sample: peripheral blood, taken in a trial of Ad26.COV2.S vaccine versus placebo. The chain has TRBV7-2 and TRBJ2-5, with D possibly TRBD1 on 5 matching bases. The CDR3 protein is CASSLAGPRETQYF. DNA for the CDR3: TGTGCCAGCAGCTTAGCGGGGCCCAGGGAGACCCAGTACTTC.